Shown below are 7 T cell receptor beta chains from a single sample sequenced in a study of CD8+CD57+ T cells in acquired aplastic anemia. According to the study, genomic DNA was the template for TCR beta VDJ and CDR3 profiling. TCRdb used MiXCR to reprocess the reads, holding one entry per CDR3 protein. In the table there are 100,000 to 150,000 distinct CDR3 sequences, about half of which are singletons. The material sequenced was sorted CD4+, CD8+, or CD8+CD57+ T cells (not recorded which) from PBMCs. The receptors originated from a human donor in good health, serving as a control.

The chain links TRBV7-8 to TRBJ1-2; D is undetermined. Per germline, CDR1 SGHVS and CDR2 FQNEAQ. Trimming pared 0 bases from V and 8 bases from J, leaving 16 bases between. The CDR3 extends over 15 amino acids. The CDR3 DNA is TGTGCCAGCAGCTTAGCTTTTGCCCCTTCTTACGGCTACACCTTC. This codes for CASSLAFAPSYGYTF. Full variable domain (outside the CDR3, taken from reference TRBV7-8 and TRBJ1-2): GAGVSQSPRYKVAKRGQDVALRCDPISGHVSLFWYQQALGQGPEFLTYFQNEAQLDKSGLPSDRFFAERPEGSVSTLKIQRTQQEDSAVYLCASSLAFAPSYGYTFGSGTRLTVV.

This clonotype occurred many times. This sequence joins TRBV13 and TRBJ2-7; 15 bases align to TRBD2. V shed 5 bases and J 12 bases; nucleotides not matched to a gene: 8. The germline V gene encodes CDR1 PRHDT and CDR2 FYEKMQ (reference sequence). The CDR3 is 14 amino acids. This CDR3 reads CASSRPGLAGGLYF. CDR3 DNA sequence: TGTGCCAGCAGCCGACCGGGACTAGCGGGGGGCCTGTACTTC.

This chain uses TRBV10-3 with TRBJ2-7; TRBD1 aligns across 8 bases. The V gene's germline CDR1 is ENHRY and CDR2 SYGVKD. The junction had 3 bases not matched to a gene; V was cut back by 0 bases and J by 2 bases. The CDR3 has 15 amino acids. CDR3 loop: CAISESGQVTYEQYF. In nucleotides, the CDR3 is TGTGCCATCAGTGAGTCGGGACAGGTAACCTACGAGCAGTACTTC.

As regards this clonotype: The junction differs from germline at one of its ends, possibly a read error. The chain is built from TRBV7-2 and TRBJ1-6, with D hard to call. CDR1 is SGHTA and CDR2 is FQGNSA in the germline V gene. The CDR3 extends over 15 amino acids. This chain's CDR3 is CASGLVSGVYPPLHF. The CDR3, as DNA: TGTGCCAGCGGCTTAGTATCAGGAGTTTATCCACCCCTCCACTTT.

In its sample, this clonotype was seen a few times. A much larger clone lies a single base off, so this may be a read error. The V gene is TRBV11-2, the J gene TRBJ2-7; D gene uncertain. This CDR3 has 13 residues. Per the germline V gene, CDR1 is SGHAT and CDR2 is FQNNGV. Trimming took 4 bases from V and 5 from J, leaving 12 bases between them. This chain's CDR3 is CASSSGLVDEQYF. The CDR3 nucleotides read TGTGCCAGCAGCTCCGGCCTCGTCGACGAGCAGTACTTC.

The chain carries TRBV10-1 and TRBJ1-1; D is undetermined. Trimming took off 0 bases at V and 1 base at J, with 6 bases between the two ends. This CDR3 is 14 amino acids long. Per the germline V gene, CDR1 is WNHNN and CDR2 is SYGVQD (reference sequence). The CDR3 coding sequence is TGCGCCAGCAGTGAGTCATCACGGAACACTGAAGCTTTCTTT. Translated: CASSESSRNTEAFF.

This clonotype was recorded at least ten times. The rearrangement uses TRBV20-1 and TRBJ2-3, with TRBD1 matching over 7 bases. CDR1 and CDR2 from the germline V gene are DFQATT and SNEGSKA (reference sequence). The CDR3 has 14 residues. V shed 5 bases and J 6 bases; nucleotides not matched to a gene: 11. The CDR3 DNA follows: TGCAGTGCTCCCTTCTCAGGGGGTCACGATACGCAGTATTTT. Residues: CSAPFSGGHDTQYF.